Below are 10 T cell receptor beta chains sequenced from a single sample in a study of shared clonotypes between healthy human individuals (dated by TCRdb to about 2020). The library was prepared using the immunoSEQ multiplex PCR assay. TCRdb provides this immuneACCESS table in a form limited to in-frame rearrangements. Some clones are lacking; in checked studies, under half of them reflect an unresolved V gene, and why the rest are absent is not known. For this sample the table gives some 2,500,000 clones, of which 80% to 95% were detected only once. The top ten constitute 0.36% of the sample. Input material: naive CD4+ T cells from PBMCs. This specimen's cell subset or site label, interpreted: CD45RA+ positively selected. The source of these receptors is a man aged 18 to 30 in good health. Some clones in this sample may be carry-over from other donors' samples.

This clone was detected only once. The V call is TRBV19, the J call TRBJ2-7; 7 bases align to TRBD2. The CDR3 sequence is 15 residues long. J lost 0 bases, V lost 6 bases, and 8 bases had no gene match. Germline CDR1 is LNHDA and CDR2 is SQIVND (reference sequence). CDR3 amino acids: CASRREGRSSYEQYF. The CDR3 nucleotides are TGTGCCAGTAGAAGGGAGGGTAGGAGCTCCTACGAGCAGTACTTC.

This clone occurred once. The genes are TRBV2 and TRBJ2-1; 8 bases align to TRBD1. The CDR3 is made up of 15 amino acids. The trim removed 4 bases at V and 2 bases at J, leaving 4 bases unmatched. Germline V CDR1 and CDR2: SNHLY, FYNNEI. The CDR3 coding sequence is TGTGCCAGCAGTGGACAGGGGTACGCCTACAATGAGCAGTTCTTC. It yields the protein CASSGQGYAYNEQFF.

On this clone itself: Other nucleotide sequences in the sample specify the same CDR3. The chain is built from TRBV18 and TRBJ2-7; 10 bases align to TRBD1. In germline, CDR1 is KGHSH, CDR2 LQKENI. J lost 3 bases, V lost 6 bases, and 5 bases had no gene match. This CDR3 comprises 14 residues. The CDR3 bases are TGTGCCAGCTCGCCCGGGACAGGGGACTACGAGCAGTACTTC. Its translation: CASSPGTGDYEQYF.

The chain has TRBV9 and TRBJ1-1, with D maybe TRBD1 (5 bases). Trimming removed 0 bases from V and 3 bases from J, with 12 bases in between. The CDR3 totals 15 residues. The germline V gene has CDR1 SGDLS and CDR2 YYNGEE. The CDR3 region has the DNA TGTGCCAGCAGCGTAGGGACCAGGGCCGACACTGAAGCTTTCTTT. This codes for CASSVGTRADTEAFF.

The rearrangement uses TRBV5-6 and TRBJ2-6; a weak D match, TRBD1 (5 bases). Trimming pared 5 bases from V and 4 bases from J, leaving 13 bases between. The CDR3 length is 15 residues. Germline V gene data show CDR1 as SGHDT and CDR2 as YYEEEE. CDR3 sequence reads: CASSESGRGANVLTF. The CDR3 region has the DNA TGTGCCAGCAGTGAATCAGGGCGCGGGGCCAACGTCCTGACTTTC.

V and J are TRBV7-9 and TRBJ2-5; 8 positions match TRBD1. The germline CDR1 and CDR2 sequences are SEHNR and FQNEAQ (reference sequence). V trimming: 3 bases; J trimming: 4 bases; junction bases outside the gene matches: 13. The CDR3 consists of 17 residues. CDR3 nucleotide sequence: TGTGCCAGCAGCTTTCCTCGGACAGGGAAAGGGGGAGAGACCCAGTACTTC. Residues: CASSFPRTGKGGETQYF.

The CDR3 DNA sequence: TGTGCCAGTTTAGGGATCACCGGACTAGTCACGAATGAGCAGTTCTTC. It codes for CASLGITGLVTNEQFF. V and J are TRBV7-9 and TRBJ2-1, with 7 nucleotides matching TRBD2. The trim removed 9 bases at V and 7 bases at J, leaving 18 bases unmatched. Germline CDR1 reads SEHNR; CDR2 reads FQNEAQ (reference sequence). The CDR3 has 16 amino acids.

The genes are TRBV5-1 and TRBJ2-5; 8 positions match TRBD1. The CDR3 has 14 residues. Germline CDR1 is SGHRS and CDR2 is YFSETQ. After removal of 7 bases from V and 1 base from J, the junction contained 6 bases not matched to a gene. The CDR3 sequence: CASGQGQAQETQYF. CDR3 bases: TGCGCCAGCGGACAGGGACAGGCCCAAGAGACCCAGTACTTC.

This rearrangement joins TRBV19 to TRBJ1-2; 8 bases map to TRBD1. The CDR3 runs 15 residues. CDR1 LNHDA and CDR2 SQIVND come from the germline V gene (reference sequence). The V segment lost 6 bases and the J segment 8 bases; nucleotides outside the gene matches: 14. CDR3 nucleotides: TGTGCCAGTAGCCCCGGATCGGGACAGGCATACGGCTACACCTTC. This codes for CASSPGSGQAYGYTF.

The CDR3 loop is CASSADRVNTEAFF. CDR3 DNA: TGTGCCAGCAGCGCCGACAGAGTAAACACTGAAGCTTTCTTT. The chain couples TRBV11-2 to TRBJ1-1; D perhaps matches TRBD1 (5 bases). The CDR3 totals 14 residues. Germline V gene lookup returns CDR1 SGHAT and CDR2 FQNNGV. Trimming left V 5 bases short and J 2 bases short, with 12 bases between. The full variable domain, rest sourced from reference TRBV11-2 and TRBJ1-1, is EAGVAQSPRYKIIEKRQSVAFWCNPISGHATLYWYQQILGQGPKLLIQFQNNGVVDDSQLPKDRFSAERLKGVDSTLKIQPAKLEDSAVYLCASSADRVNTEAFFGQGTRLTVV.